This T cell receptor (beta chain) is from a study of CD8 T cells in ankylosing spondylitis. TCRdb fed the 5' RACE reads into MiXCR, producing one record per CDR3 protein. The table records 200,000 to 300,000 distinct CDR3 sequences, around 9.2% of them present only once. The CDR3 has 14 amino acids. Per germline, CDR1 SGHRS and CDR2 YFSETQ. Trimming left V 4 bases short and J 2 bases short, with 11 bases between. This clonotype was seen ten or more times. The rearrangement joins TRBV5-1 to TRBJ2-3; D might be TRBD1 (6 bases). Sequenced input: blood, either unsorted or a sorted T cell fraction (not recorded which). The TCR sequence derives from a male donor with ankylosing spondylitis or in good health (not recorded which). CDR3 sequence reads: CASSPGQPTDTQYF. CDR3 DNA: TGCGCCAGCAGCCCGGGACAACCCACAGATACGCAGTATTTT. Looking up the rest from reference TRBV5-1 and TRBJ2-3 gives the full variable domain: KAGVTQTPRYLIKTRGQQVTLSCSPISGHRSVSWYQQTPGQGLQFLFEYFSETQRNKGNFPGRFSGRQFSNSRSEMNVSTLELGDSALYLCASSPGQPTDTQYFGPGTRLTVL.